This TCR beta chain appears in the sequencing data of a study of PD-1 blockade in classical Hodgkin lymphoma. Study observations and caveats: Complete responders started with a diversity level that resembled newly diagnosed patients at baseline. TCR diversity rose significantly by C4D1 in CD4+ but not CD8+ cells.

The CDR3 runs to 15 residues. Germline values: CDR1 PRHDT, CDR2 FYEKMQ (reference sequence). V was shortened by 0 bases and J by 6 bases, with 13 bases between the two germline ends. Note on this clone: Its antigen remains unidentified.

Clones were read by immunoSEQ multiplex PCR, and TCRdb kept only the in-frame ones, dropping some. This table holds about 25,000 clones, 80% found once. Every patient relapsed after autologous stem cell transplantation, and brentuximab vedotin exposure varied. The sequencing used peripheral blood mononuclear cells (PBMCs), collected at baseline. This TCR was sampled from a human donor with classical Hodgkin lymphoma. The chain uses TRBV13 and TRBJ2-3, with D tentatively TRBD2 (5 bases). As DNA, the CDR3 is TGTGCCAGCAGCTTAGGACTAGTAGGTTCTGATACGCAGTATTTT. Translated, it gives CASSLGLVGSDTQYF.